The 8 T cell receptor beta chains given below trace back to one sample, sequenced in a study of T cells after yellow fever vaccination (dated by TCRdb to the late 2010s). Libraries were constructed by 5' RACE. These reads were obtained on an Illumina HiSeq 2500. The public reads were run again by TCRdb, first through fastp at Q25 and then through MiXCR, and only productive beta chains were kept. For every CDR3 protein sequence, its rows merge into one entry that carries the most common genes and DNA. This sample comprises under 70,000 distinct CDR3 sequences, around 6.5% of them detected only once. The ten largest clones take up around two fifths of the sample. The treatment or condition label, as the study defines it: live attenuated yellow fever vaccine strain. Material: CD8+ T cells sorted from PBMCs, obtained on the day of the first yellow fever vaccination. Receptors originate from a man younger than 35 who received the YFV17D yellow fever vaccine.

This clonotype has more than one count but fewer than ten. The CDR3: CASSLSRDYEQYF. CDR3 bases: TGTGCCAGCAGTTTAAGTAGGGACTACGAGCAGTACTTC. V and J are TRBV12-3 or TRBV12-4 and TRBJ2-7, with D unresolved. This CDR3 has 13 residues. V was cut by 2 bases and J by 3 bases, with 8 bases left in between.

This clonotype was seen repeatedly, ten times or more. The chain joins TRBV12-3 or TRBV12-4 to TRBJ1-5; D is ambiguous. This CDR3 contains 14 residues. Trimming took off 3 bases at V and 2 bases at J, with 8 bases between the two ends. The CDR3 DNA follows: TGTGCCAGCAGTTTGGTGGATGGCAATCAGCCCCAGCATTTT. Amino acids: CASSLVDGNQPQHF.

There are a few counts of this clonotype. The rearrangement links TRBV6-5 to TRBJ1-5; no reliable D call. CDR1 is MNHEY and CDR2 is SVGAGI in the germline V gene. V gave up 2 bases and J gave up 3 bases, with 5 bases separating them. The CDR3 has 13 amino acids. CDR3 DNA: TGTGCCAGCAGTTACGGGTCCAATCAGCCCCAGCATTTT. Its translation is CASSYGSNQPQHF.

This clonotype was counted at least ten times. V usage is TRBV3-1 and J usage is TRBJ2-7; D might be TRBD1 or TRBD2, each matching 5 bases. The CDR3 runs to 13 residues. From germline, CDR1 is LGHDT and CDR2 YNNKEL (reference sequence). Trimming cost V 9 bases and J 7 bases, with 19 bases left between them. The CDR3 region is CASGHGGPREQYF. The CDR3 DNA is TGTGCCAGTGGTCATGGGGGACCTAGGGAGCAGTACTTC.

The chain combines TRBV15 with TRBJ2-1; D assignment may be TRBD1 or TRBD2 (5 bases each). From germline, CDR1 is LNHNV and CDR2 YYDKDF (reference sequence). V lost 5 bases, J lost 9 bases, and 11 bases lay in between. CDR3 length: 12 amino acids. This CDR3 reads CATSSGDGEQFF. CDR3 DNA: TGTGCCACCAGCTCCGGGGACGGTGAGCAGTTCTTC.

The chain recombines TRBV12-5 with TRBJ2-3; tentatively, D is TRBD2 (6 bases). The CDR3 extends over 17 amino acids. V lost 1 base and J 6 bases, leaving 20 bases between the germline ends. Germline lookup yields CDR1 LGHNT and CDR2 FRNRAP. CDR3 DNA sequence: TGTGCTAGTGGTTTGGGGGGGGTCCCATCCATCTCGGATACGCAGTATTTT. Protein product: CASGLGGVPSISDTQYF. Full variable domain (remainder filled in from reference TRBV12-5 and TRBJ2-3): DARVTQTPRHKVTEMGQEVTMRCQPILGHNTVFWYRQTMMQGLELLAYFRNRAPLDDSGMPKDRFSAEMPDATLATLKIQPSEPRDSAVYFCASGLGGVPSISDTQYFGPGTRLTVL.

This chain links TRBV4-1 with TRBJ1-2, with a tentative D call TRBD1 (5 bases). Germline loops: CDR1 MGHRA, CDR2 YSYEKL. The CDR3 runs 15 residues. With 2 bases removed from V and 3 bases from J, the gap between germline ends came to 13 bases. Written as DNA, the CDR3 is TGCGCCAGCAGCCAAATGCAAGGGGTGGACTATGGCTACACCTTC. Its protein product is CASSQMQGVDYGYTF.

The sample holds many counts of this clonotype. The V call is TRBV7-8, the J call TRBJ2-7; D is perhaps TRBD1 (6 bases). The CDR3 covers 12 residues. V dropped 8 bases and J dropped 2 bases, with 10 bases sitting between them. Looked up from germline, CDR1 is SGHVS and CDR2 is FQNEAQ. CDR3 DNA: TGTGCCAGCCCTAAGGGGGCCTACGAGCAGTACGTC. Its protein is CASPKGAYEQYV.